What follows are 24 T cell receptor beta chains derived from one specimen sequenced in a study. TCRdb re-derived calls from the RT-PCR reads in MiXCR, one entry per CDR3 protein. This repertoire shows around 700,000 distinct CDR3 sequences, 13% to 15% found once; its top ten account for 3.6%. What was sequenced was memory CD4+ T cells from blood. These receptor sequences come from a female donor in good health, serving as a healthy control.

CDR3 sequence: CATSNDGLFRGYTF. The CDR3 region has the DNA TGTGCCACATCTAATGATGGTCTATTTCGGGGCTACACCTTC. The chain joins TRBV28 to TRBJ1-2; D remains ambiguous. This CDR3 is built from 14 residues. Germline CDR1 is MDHEN and CDR2 is SYDVKM. V lost 10 bases and J lost 8, with 23 bases in between.

This clonotype turned up a few times. The chain is built from TRBV18 and TRBJ2-5; perhaps TRBD2 as D (5 bases). V lost 3 bases and J lost 0, with 8 bases in between. Germline lookup yields CDR1 KGHSH and CDR2 LQKENI. The CDR3 runs 14 residues. In DNA form, the CDR3 reads TGTGCCAGCTCACCCGGACTTAACCAAGAGACCCAGTACTTC. Translating gives CASSPGLNQETQYF.

This clonotype was seen at least ten times. The chain couples TRBV27 to TRBJ2-1; 8 nucleotides agree with TRBD1. The trim removed 3 bases at V and 13 bases at J, leaving 5 bases unmatched. The CDR3 covers 12 residues. The V gene's germline CDR1 is MNHEY and CDR2 SMNVEV (reference sequence). The CDR3 DNA sequence: TGTGCCAGCAGTTTTGCCGGGACAGGACAGTTCTTC. It codes for CASSFAGTGQFF.

This clonotype was observed a few times. The chain has TRBV7-2 and TRBJ2-5, with 8 bases lining up with TRBD2. This CDR3 has 16 residues. The ends lost 2 bases at V and 2 bases at J; junction bases unmatched: 7. The germline V gene has CDR1 SGHTA and CDR2 FQGNSA. The chain's CDR3 is CASSLLGGGTQETQYF. DNA for the CDR3: TGTGCCAGCAGCTTATTGGGCGGGGGGACACAAGAGACCCAGTACTTC.

This clonotype was observed at least ten times. The chain is built from TRBV6-5 and TRBJ1-1; D may be TRBD1 (5 bases). From germline, CDR1 is MNHEY and CDR2 SVGAGI. The CDR3 runs 17 residues. Trimming stripped 0 bases from V and 8 bases from J, with 22 bases between. CDR3 in amino acids: CASSYSSMGPMKSEAFF. Here the CDR3 DNA reads TGTGCCAGCAGTTACTCAAGTATGGGACCGATGAAGAGCGAAGCTTTCTTT.

The table lists this clonotype with a few counts. The chain has TRBV27 and TRBJ2-7; D perhaps matches TRBD2 (5 bases). With 3 bases removed from V and 2 bases from J, the gap between germline ends came to 8 bases. This CDR3 spans 13 amino acids. Germline-derived CDR1 and CDR2 are MNHEY and SMNVEV (reference sequence). Written as DNA, the CDR3 is TGTGCCAGCAGTTTTCAGCGGACCTACGAGCAGTACTTC. This gives the protein CASSFQRTYEQYF.

This clonotype has ten or more counts. The genes are TRBV4-2 and TRBJ2-1; 8 positions agree with TRBD2. With 0 bases clipped from V and 9 bases from J, the junction kept 13 bases outside the gene matches. The CDR3 runs to 17 residues. CDR1 is LGHNA, CDR2 YNFKEQ, per germline. The CDR3 sequence: CASSQDTAGEMMGEQFF. For the CDR3, the DNA is TGTGCCAGCAGCCAAGATACAGCGGGAGAGATGATGGGTGAGCAGTTCTTC.

DNA for the CDR3: TGTGCCAGCAGTGACCGGGACAGTAAAGGTTATAGCAATCAGCCCCAGCATTTT. This gives the protein CASSDRDSKGYSNQPQHF. The chain combines TRBV6-5 with TRBJ1-5; 7 positions agree with TRBD1. CDR3 size: 18 residues. Per the germline V gene, CDR1 is MNHEY and CDR2 is SVGAGI. The V and J ends lost 5 bases and 0 bases, in that order; junction bases with no gene match: 13.

This clonotype came up a few times. The rearrangement joins TRBV6-2 or TRBV6-3 to TRBJ2-5; 9 nucleotides match TRBD2. This CDR3 comprises 15 residues. The germline V gene encodes CDR1 MNHEY and CDR2 SVGEGT. The V gene end was trimmed by 6 bases and the J gene end by 0 bases; junction bases not matched to a gene: 5. For the CDR3, the DNA is TGTGCCAGCAGACATCTAGCGGGGCACCAAGAGACCCAGTACTTC. It translates to CASRHLAGHQETQYF.

This clonotype was counted between two and nine times. The V and J genes are TRBV11-2 and TRBJ2-7; 9 positions match TRBD2. Germline-derived CDR1 and CDR2 are SGHAT and FQNNGV. Germline trimming cut 0 bases from V and 4 bases from J; bases unmatched to any gene: 4. The CDR3 runs to 15 residues. Written as DNA, the CDR3 is TGTGCCAGCAGCTTAGAAGTTAGCGGGGGATACGAGCAGTACTTC. Translating gives CASSLEVSGGYEQYF.

This clonotype was observed many times. V is TRBV10-3 and J is TRBJ2-3, with no clear D. Germline CDR1 is ENHRY and CDR2 is SYGVKD. V gave up 6 bases and J gave up 0 bases, with 7 bases separating them. This CDR3 has 13 residues. CDR3 DNA: TGTGCCATCAGCCAACCCAGCACAGATACGCAGTATTTT. It specifies CAISQPSTDTQYF.

This clonotype was observed a handful of times. V gene TRBV20-1 combines with J gene TRBJ1-5; D might be TRBD1 (5 bases). CDR3 length equals 16 residues. Trimming stripped 1 base from V and 6 bases from J, with 19 bases between. Germline CDR1 is DFQATT and CDR2 is SNEGSKA (reference sequence). DNA for the CDR3: TGCAGTGCTAGAGTTGGGACGGGAGCGTCAGGTCAGCCCCAGCATTTT. The encoded protein is CSARVGTGASGQPQHF.

CDR3 amino acids: CASSPFSREDIQYF. Written as DNA, the CDR3 is TGTGCCAGCTCACCTTTCTCTCGGGAGGACATTCAGTACTTC. The chain has TRBV18 and TRBJ2-4; 7 nucleotides align to TRBD2. This CDR3 has 14 amino acids. The trim removed 3 bases at V and 8 bases at J, leaving 7 bases unmatched. Germline CDR1 and CDR2: KGHSH and LQKENI. Variable domain in full (rest from reference TRBV18 and TRBJ2-4): NAGVMQNPRHLVRRRGQEARLRCSPMKGHSHVYWYRQLPEEGLKFMVYLQKENIIDESGMPKERFSAEFPKEGPSILRIQQVVRGDSAAYFCASSPFSREDIQYFGAGTRLSVL.

This clonotype was counted only a few times. The gene calls are TRBV30 and TRBJ1-5; 9 nucleotides match TRBD1. V shed 0 bases and J 7 bases; nucleotides not matched to a gene: 4. Germline V gives CDR1 GTSNPN, CDR2 SVGIG (reference sequence). The length of the CDR3 is 14 residues. CDR3 in DNA: TGTGCCTGGAGTGTGACAGGGGGAGGACAGCCCCAGCATTTT. This codes for CAWSVTGGGQPQHF.

This clonotype was counted between two and nine times. The rearrangement uses TRBV28 and TRBJ1-3; 8 bases are a match to TRBD1. Germline V gives CDR1 MDHEN, CDR2 SYDVKM. The CDR3 sequence is 13 residues long. With V trimmed by 8 bases and J by 0 bases, 0 bases remained unmatched. CDR3 bases: TGTGCCAGCCAGGGGGCCTCTGGAAACACCATATATTTT. The encoded protein is CASQGASGNTIYF.

J is TRBJ2-5 and V is TRBV5-4, with D tentatively TRBD2 (5 bases). The ends were cut back, 1 base at V and 5 bases at J, with 15 bases in the middle. CDR3 length: 15 residues. Germline V gene sequence: CDR1 SGHNT, CDR2 YYREEE (reference sequence). The chain's CDR3 is CASSLSGISRETQYF. The CDR3 DNA follows: TGTGCCAGCAGCTTGTCCGGGATTTCGCGGGAGACCCAGTACTTC.

The chain links TRBV6-2 or TRBV6-3 to TRBJ1-1, with D hard to call. Deletions cut 8 bases from V and 1 base from J, with 14 bases between. The CDR3 sequence is 14 residues long. CDR1 is MNHEY, CDR2 SVGEGT, per germline. This CDR3 reads CASHTQTENTEAFF. CDR3 sequence (DNA): TGTGCCAGCCACACACAAACAGAGAACACTGAAGCTTTCTTT.

The chain combines TRBV15 with TRBJ2-3; no reliable D call. Deletions cut 0 bases from V and 5 bases from J, with 12 bases between. From germline, CDR1 is LNHNV and CDR2 YYDKDF (reference sequence). CDR3 length equals 15 residues. The CDR3 reads CATSRDSSGVDTQYF. Here the CDR3 DNA reads TGTGCCACCAGCAGAGATTCGAGTGGGGTAGATACGCAGTATTTT.

This clonotype was seen at least ten times. The rearrangement uses TRBV15 and TRBJ2-1; 9 nucleotides match TRBD1. CDR1 is LNHNV and CDR2 is YYDKDF in the germline V gene (reference sequence). V lost 6 bases and J lost 4; bases outside the gene matches: 10. CDR3 size: 16 residues. This chain's CDR3 is CATSPGQGRVYNEQFF. The DNA of the CDR3 is TGTGCCACCAGTCCGGGACAGGGAAGAGTGTACAATGAGCAGTTCTTC.

V gene TRBV20-1 combines with J gene TRBJ1-1; perhaps TRBD1 as D (6 bases). Germline V gives CDR1 DFQATT, CDR2 SNEGSKA (reference sequence). The CDR3 spans 13 residues. The V end was cut by 3 bases, the J end by 5 bases, with 13 bases between. In DNA, the CDR3 is TGCAGTGCTAGCTTAGCAGGGGATACTGAAGCTTTCTTT. This encodes CSASLAGDTEAFF.

The chain is built from TRBV10-2 and TRBJ2-2; 9 bases match TRBD2. This CDR3 region has 16 residues. The ends lost 4 bases at V and 6 bases at J; junction bases unmatched: 9. Looked up from germline, CDR1 is WSHSY and CDR2 is SAAADI. CDR3 in amino acids: CASSVARGGAPGELFF. In DNA form, the CDR3 reads TGCGCCAGCAGTGTGGCTCGCGGGGGGGCACCCGGGGAGCTGTTTTTT.

In its sample, this clonotype was seen many times. The chain uses TRBV7-2 and TRBJ2-3, with D perhaps TRBD2 (6 bases). This CDR3 comprises 15 residues. V lost 3 bases and J lost 2, with 12 bases in between. Per the germline V gene, CDR1 is SGHTA and CDR2 is FQGNSA. The CDR3 sequence is CASSFPGVNTDTQYF. The CDR3 nucleotides read TGTGCCAGCAGCTTCCCGGGGGTTAACACAGATACGCAGTATTTT.

The V call is TRBV4-1, the J call TRBJ1-2; 9 nucleotides align to TRBD1. Germline V lookup: CDR1 MGHRA, CDR2 YSYEKL. After removal of 1 base from V and 3 bases from J, the junction contained 3 bases not matched to a gene. This CDR3 contains 15 residues. This chain's CDR3 is CASSQGGTGYYGYTF. DNA for the CDR3: TGCGCCAGCAGCCAAGGAGGGACAGGGTACTATGGCTACACCTTC.

This clonotype has just a few counts. The genes are TRBV6-2 or TRBV6-3 and TRBJ2-7; 9 bases map to TRBD1. V gave up 4 bases and J gave up 0 bases; unmatched junction bases: 7. The germline gives CDR1 MNHEY, CDR2 SVGEGT. The CDR3 sequence is 16 residues long. CDR3 loop: CASSSSGTGFSYEQYF. Written as DNA, the CDR3 is TGTGCCAGCAGTTCTTCCGGGACAGGGTTCTCCTACGAGCAGTACTTC.